The rows below give T cell receptor beta chains drawn from one sample of a study of control samples from healthy donors and cancer patients. Using immunoSEQ multiplex PCR, the repertoire was profiled, and TCRdb retains in-frame clones only, with some absent. This table holds 2,000 to 2,500 clones, around 97% found once. Input material: PBMCs. These receptors were collected from a man between 65 and 79 years old with head and neck cancer. CDR3s include the opening cysteine and the closing phenylalanine or tryptophan. D genes are given only for firm matches. Clone size is shown for a subset of rows, as once, few, many or a class of expanded clone.

>TRBJ1-5|.|TRBV7-9|.
CASSSLRDGNQPQHF
TGTGCCAGCAGCTCGCTCCGGGACGGCAATCAGCCCCAGCATTTT
>TRBJ1-2|.|TRBV6-1|.
CASSDSANYGYTF
TGTGCCAGCAGTGATTCGGCTAACTATGGCTACACCTTC
>TRBJ2-3|.|TRBV18|.
CASSPLGDTQYF
TGTGCCAGCTCACCATTGGGCGATACGCAGTATTTT
>TRBJ2-3|.|TRBV6-4|TRBD2
CASSAGLAGGYTQYF
TGTGCCAGCAGTGCGGGACTAGCGGGGGGATATACGCAGTATTTT
>TRBJ2-7|.|TRBV11-2|.
CASSLVGSEGTYF
TGTGCCAGCAGCTTAGTCGGGTCGGAGGGCACGTACTTC
>TRBJ1-2|.|TRBV19|.
CASSRAGTSNYGYTF
TGTGCCAGTAGCAGGGCGGGGACCTCTAACTATGGCTACACCTTC
>TRBJ1-2|.|TRBV5-1|.
CASSLVAGANYGYTF
TGCGCCAGCAGCTTGGTTGCAGGGGCGAACTATGGCTACACCTTC
>TRBJ1-1|.|TRBV2|.
CASNGQANTEAFF
TGTGCCAGCAACGGGCAGGCGAACACTGAAGCTTTCTTT
>TRBJ2-3|.|TRBV19|.
CASSTSSRDTQYF
TGTGCCAGTAGTACCTCCAGCAGGGATACGCAGTATTTT
>TRBJ1-1|.|TRBV5-6|.
CASSLGGFGQRATEAFF
TGTGCCAGCAGCTTGGGAGGCTTCGGTCAGAGGGCTACTGAAGCTTTCTTT
>TRBJ1-1|.|TRBV4-2|.
CASSQDRGEAFF
TGTGCCAGCAGCCAAGATCGCGGTGAAGCTTTCTTT
>TRBJ1-6|.|TRBV6-4|.
CASLRLYPNPSYNSPLHF
TGTGCCAGCCTTAGACTTTACCCAAACCCCTCCTATAATTCACCCCTCCACTTT
>TRBJ2-7|once|TRBV27|TRBD2
CASSSPTSASYEQYF
TGTGCCAGCAGTTCCCCGACTAGCGCCTCCTACGAGCAGTACTTC
>TRBJ2-7|.|TRBV6-5|TRBD2
CASSYLGGGSYEQYF
TGTGCCAGCAGTTACTTGGGGGGGGGCTCCTACGAGCAGTACTTC
>TRBJ1-1|.|TRBV3-1/TRBV3-2|TRBD1
CASSQRGLKNTEAFF
TGTGCCAGCAGCCAAAGGGGGCTTAAGAACACTGAAGCTTTCTTT
>TRBJ2-5|.|TRBV3-1/TRBV3-2|TRBD2
CASSQAYGTAGGPSQETQYF
TGTGCCAGCAGCCAAGCGTATGGGACGGCGGGGGGGCCGAGCCAAGAGACCCAGTACTTC
>TRBJ1-4|.|TRBV5-1|.
CASSFDPYATNEKLFF
TGCGCCAGCAGCTTTGACCCATATGCAACTAATGAAAAACTGTTTTTT
>TRBJ1-6|.|TRBV24-1|.
CATSALRGVSFLLYNSPLHF
TGTGCCACCAGTGCCCTCAGGGGAGTGTCGTTCCTTCTTTATAATTCACCCCTCCACTTT
>TRBJ1-1|.|TRBV28|TRBD1
CAGSRGRETEAFF
TGTGCCGGATCCAGGGGGCGAGAGACTGAAGCTTTCTTT
>TRBJ1-1|.|TRBV7-9|TRBD1
CASSLVGQAVTEAFF
TGTGCCAGCAGCTTAGTGGGACAGGCGGTAACTGAAGCTTTCTTT
>TRBJ2-3|.|TRBV9|TRBD2
CASSVVSSGGTDTQYF
TGTGCCAGCAGCGTAGTTAGTAGCGGGGGGACAGATACGCAGTATTTT
>TRBJ1-1|.|TRBV25-1|.
CASSRGFEAFF
TGTGCCAGCAGTCGGGGATTTGAAGCTTTCTTT
>TRBJ1-3|.|TRBV5-1|TRBD1
CASSVAGQGKNTIYF
TGCGCCAGCAGCGTAGCGGGACAGGGGAAAAACACCATATATTTT
>TRBJ1-5|.|TRBV7-9|.
CASSPRVGVQHF
TGTGCCAGCAGCCCACGGGTGGGGGTCCAGCATTTT
>TRBJ2-5|.|TRBV7-3|.
CASSFGSSPQETQYF
TGTGCCAGCAGCTTCGGATCTAGCCCCCAAGAGACCCAGTACTTC
>TRBJ2-1|.|TRBV28|.
CASSPGTAEQFF
TGTGCCAGCAGCCCCGGGACCGCTGAGCAGTTCTTC
>TRBJ2-7|.|TRBV13|TRBD2
CASSPTSGRGEQYF
TGTGCCAGCAGCCCGACTAGCGGGAGGGGGGAGCAGTACTTC
>TRBJ2-7|.|TRBV10-1|.
CASVGREVTVLMSEQYF
TGCGCCAGCGTGGGTCGTGAAGTGACAGTCCTCATGTCCGAGCAGTACTTC
>TRBJ1-1|.|TRBV19|.
CASTGHPNTEAFF
TGTGCCAGCACGGGACATCCGAACACTGAAGCTTTCTTT
>TRBJ2-7|few|TRBV5-1|.
CASRGGPSSYEQYF
TGCGCCAGCAGAGGGGGGCCTAGCTCCTACGAGCAGTACTTC
>TRBJ1-3|.|TRBV28|TRBD1
CASSLGTVGNTIYF
TGTGCCAGCAGCCTTGGGACAGTTGGAAACACCATATATTTT
>TRBJ1-2|.|TRBV5-6|TRBD1
CASSPEGAARGYTF
TGTGCCAGCAGCCCTGAGGGGGCCGCTAGGGGCTACACCTTC
>TRBJ1-1|.|TRBV6-6|.
CASGGTRTTEAFF
TGTGCCAGCGGTGGGACAAGGACCACTGAAGCTTTCTTT
>TRBJ2-7|.|TRBV6-5|TRBD1
CASRSPGGGSYEQYF
TGTGCCAGCAGGAGCCCAGGGGGCGGGTCCTACGAGCAGTACTTC
>TRBJ1-1|.|TRBV4-2|TRBD1
CASSQDRAGGPEAFF
TGTGCCAGCAGCCAAGATCGCGCAGGGGGTCCTGAAGCTTTCTTT
>TRBJ2-2|.|TRBV3-1/TRBV3-2|.
CASSQVGDGTGELFF
TGTGCCAGCAGCCAAGTGGGTGACGGCACCGGGGAGCTGTTTTTT
>TRBJ2-7|.|TRBV3-1/TRBV3-2|.
CASSPGGGLREQYF
TGTGCCAGCAGTCCCGGTGGGGGGCTGAGGGAGCAGTACTTC
>TRBJ2-1|once|TRBV7-2|.
CASSLEGGGHNEQFF
TGTGCCAGCAGCTTAGAGGGGGGTGGGCACAATGAGCAGTTCTTC
>TRBJ2-2|.|TRBV7-6|TRBD2
CASSLRLAGGTGELFF
TGTGCCAGCAGCTTACGGCTAGCGGGAGGCACCGGGGAGCTGTTTTTT
>TRBJ2-3|.|TRBV6-4|TRBD1
CASSDGTGGKDTQYF
TGTGCCAGCAGTGACGGGACAGGGGGCAAAGATACGCAGTATTTT
>TRBJ2-5|.|TRBV24-1|TRBD1
CATSDLRTGGTQYF
TGTGCCACCAGTGACTTGAGGACAGGAGGGACCCAGTACTTC
>TRBJ2-1|.|TRBV18|TRBD2
CASSPRTSGMSEQFF
TGTGCCAGCTCACCTCGGACTAGCGGGATGAGTGAGCAGTTCTTC
>TRBJ2-5|once|TRBV5-1|.
CASSLYRSQETQYF
TGCGCCAGCAGCTTATACAGATCCCAAGAGACCCAGTACTTC
>TRBJ1-1|.|TRBV6-2/TRBV6-3|.
CASSYSPTRMGSTEAFF
TGTGCCAGCAGTTACTCACCGACCCGTATGGGGAGCACTGAAGCTTTCTTT
>TRBJ2-5|.|TRBV7-2|TRBD1
CASSLASGTGRQKTQYF
TGTGCCAGCAGCTTAGCCTCCGGGACAGGGAGACAAAAGACCCAGTACTTC
>TRBJ1-6|few|TRBV5-1|TRBD1
CATTGGAYNSPLHF
TGCGCCACCACAGGGGGCGCCTATAATTCACCCCTCCACTTT
>TRBJ2-1|.|TRBV4-3|TRBD2
CASSKRLAGGDNEQFF
TGCGCCAGCAGCAAGCGGTTAGCGGGGGGCGACAATGAGCAGTTCTTC
>TRBJ2-5|.|TRBV2|.
CASRENWAGNQETQYF
TGTGCCAGCCGGGAAAATTGGGCAGGCAACCAAGAGACCCAGTACTTC
>TRBJ2-2|.|TRBV19|.
CASSRESGTGELFF
TGTGCCAGTAGCAGGGAGTCGGGGACCGGGGAGCTGTTTTTT
>TRBJ2-5|.|TRBV19|TRBD1
CASSIEGTGAGETQYF
TGTGCCAGTAGTATAGAAGGGACAGGGGCGGGGGAGACCCAGTACTTC
>TRBJ2-1|.|TRBV7-8|.
CASFLSYNEQFF
TGTGCCAGCTTCCTCTCCTACAATGAGCAGTTCTTC
>TRBJ2-2|once|TRBV9|TRBD1
CASSVGRWNTGASGELFF
TGTGCCAGCAGCGTAGGTCGTTGGAATACAGGGGCGTCCGGGGAGCTGTTTTTT
>TRBJ1-2|.|TRBV2|.
CASSEGDRSRTF
TGTGCCAGCAGTGAGGGAGACAGGTCGAGGACCTTC
>TRBJ1-1|.|TRBV18|.
CASSQSQTTMNTEAFF
TGTGCCAGCTCCCAGAGCCAGACTACCATGAACACTGAAGCTTTCTTT
>TRBJ2-1|.|TRBV11-3|.
CASSRGFSNEQFF
TGTGCCAGCAGTCGGGGTTTCAGCAATGAGCAGTTCTTC
>TRBJ1-3|.|TRBV19|.
CASSTRDGHSGNTIYF
TGTGCCAGTAGTACGCGGGACGGCCACTCTGGAAACACCATATATTTT
>TRBJ2-7|.|TRBV6-5|TRBD1
CAGQDFSYEQYF
TGTGCGGGACAGGACTTCTCCTACGAGCAGTACTTC
>TRBJ2-5|.|TRBV12-5|.
CASGLIGRETQYF
TGTGCTAGTGGTTTAATAGGCAGGGAGACCCAGTACTTC
>TRBJ2-1|.|TRBV12-5|TRBD1
CASGLVGGRSYNEQFF
TGTGCTAGTGGTTTGGTAGGGGGCCGATCGTACAATGAGCAGTTCTTC